The 15 T cell receptor beta chains below come from one sample, sequenced in a study of blood T cell repertoires in COVID-19. Some clones are missing from TCRdb's copy, which holds only in-frame ones; the method was immunoSEQ multiplex PCR. The sample comprises 150,000 to 200,000 clones, around 91% of which are singletons, and approximately 0.64% rests with the top ten. The source material was peripheral blood. These receptors originate from a man in his fifties with acute or convalescent COVID-19.

The rearrangement uses TRBV6-1 and TRBJ2-7, with D uncertain. Germline loops: CDR1 MNHNS, CDR2 SASEGT. This CDR3 comprises 14 residues. V gave up 3 bases and J gave up 0 bases, with 9 bases separating them. The CDR3 nucleotides read TGTGCCAGCAGTGATCTAGGAAGCTCCTACGAGCAGTACTTC. Translated, it gives CASSDLGSSYEQYF.

The chain links TRBV5-1 to TRBJ2-7, with a tentative D call TRBD1 (5 bases). The germline V gene encodes CDR1 SGHRS and CDR2 YFSETQ. The V gene lost 0 bases and the J gene lost 3 bases, with 10 bases spanning the gap. This CDR3 is 14 amino acids long. This CDR3 is CASSLGQTNYEQYF. The CDR3 DNA is TGCGCCAGCAGCTTGGGACAGACCAACTACGAGCAGTACTTC.

This chain joins TRBV27 and TRBJ1-2, with D possibly TRBD1 on 5 matching bases. The CDR3 contains 13 residues. CDR1 and CDR2 (germline): MNHEY, SMNVEV (reference sequence). The CDR3 DNA reads as TGTGTTACCAGGGCCAAAGCTAACTATGGCTACACCTTC. Translated: CVTRAKANYGYTF.

CDR3 nucleotides: TGCGCCAGCAGCCTCGGCAGGGCAGGCTCCTATAATTCACCCCTCCACTTT. It translates to CASSLGRAGSYNSPLHF. The V and J genes are TRBV4-3 and TRBJ1-6; D is perhaps TRBD1 (5 bases). This CDR3 has 17 residues. From germline, CDR1 is LGHNA and CDR2 YSLEER. V was cut by 4 bases and J by 0 bases, with 13 bases left in between.

Here the CDR3 DNA reads TGCGCCAGCAGCCAACAAGCGACAGTGAACTATGGCTACACCTTC. This gives the protein CASSQQATVNYGYTF. V is TRBV4-3 and J is TRBJ1-2, with D possibly TRBD1 on 5 matching bases. Deletions cut 2 bases from V and 2 bases from J, with 12 bases between. This CDR3 contains 15 residues. The germline V gene has CDR1 LGHNA and CDR2 YSLEER.

The chain employs TRBV19 and TRBJ1-6, with TRBD1 as a possible D gene (5 bases). CDR1 LNHDA and CDR2 SQIVND come from the germline V gene (reference sequence). The CDR3 covers 13 residues. The CDR3: CAASQALNSPLHF. The CDR3 DNA reads as TGTGCAGCCTCACAGGCCTTGAATTCACCCCTCCACTTT. Full variable domain (outside the CDR3, taken from reference TRBV19 and TRBJ1-6): DGGITQSPKYLFRKEGQNVTLSCEQNLNHDAMYWYRQDPGQGLRLIYYSQIVNDFQKGDIAEGYSVSREKKESFPLTVTSAQKNPTAFYLCAASQALNSPLHFGNGTRLTVT.

V usage is TRBV11-2 and J usage is TRBJ2-5; D gene unclear. The CDR3 extends over 12 amino acids. The germline V gene has CDR1 SGHAT and CDR2 FQNNGV. Trimming shortened V by 5 bases and J by 1 base, and 5 bases separated the two germline ends. This CDR3 reads CASSESQETQYF. The CDR3 nucleotides are TGTGCCAGCAGCGAGTCCCAAGAGACCCAGTACTTC.

The chain uses TRBV23-1 and TRBJ2-5; TRBD1 matches 7 bases. TRBV23-1 is known as an ORF, though its function is uncertain. The CDR3 has 19 residues. The V and J ends lost 6 bases and 3 bases, in that order; junction bases with no gene match: 22. CDR3 in amino acids: CASRPQIYGTVETEETQYF. The CDR3 region has the DNA TGCGCCAGCAGACCTCAAATATACGGGACAGTAGAGACGGAAGAGACCCAGTACTTC.

This clone was detected only a few times. Here the CDR3 DNA reads TGTGCCAGCAGCGTAGGAAAGGGGTCTGAAGCTTTCTTT. Translation: CASSVGKGSEAFF. V and J are TRBV9 and TRBJ1-1, with a possible D match to TRBD1 (5 bases). The CDR3 length is 13 residues. In germline, CDR1 is SGDLS, CDR2 YYNGEE. Trimming left V 0 bases short and J 6 bases short, with 9 bases between. The full variable domain, rest sourced from reference TRBV9 and TRBJ1-1, is DSGVTQTPKHLITATGQRVTLRCSPRSGDLSVYWYQQSLDQGLQFLIQYYNGEERAKGNILERFSAQQFPDLHSELNLSSLELGDSALYFCASSVGKGSEAFFGQGTRLTVV.

There are a few counts of this clone. J is TRBJ1-3 and V is TRBV30; weak D call: TRBD1 (6 bases). V shed 4 bases and J shed 2 bases, with 9 bases lying between them. The CDR3 sequence is 13 residues long. From germline, CDR1 is GTSNPN and CDR2 SVGIG (reference sequence). In DNA, the CDR3 is TGTGCCTGGACAGGGGCACCTGGAAACACCATATATTTT. Translation: CAWTGAPGNTIYF.

The chain recombines TRBV13 with TRBJ1-3; 8 bases are shared with TRBD1. Trimming cost V 2 bases and J 0 bases; bases outside gene matches: 9. CDR1 PRHDT and CDR2 FYEKMQ come from the germline V gene (reference sequence). The CDR3 extends over 18 amino acids. The CDR3: CASSLLPGGPSSGNTIYF. The CDR3 bases are TGTGCCAGCAGCTTACTCCCAGGGGGCCCGAGCTCTGGAAACACCATATATTTT.

The rearrangement uses TRBV11-2 and TRBJ2-1; a possible D gene is TRBD2 (5 bases). Germline V lookup: CDR1 SGHAT, CDR2 FQNNGV. The CDR3 has 15 amino acids. V was pared by 6 bases and J by 0 bases, with 12 bases between. CDR3 sequence reads: CASSLHRDSYNEQFF. The CDR3 DNA reads TGTGCCAGCAGTTTACACCGGGACTCCTACAATGAGCAGTTCTTC.

The V gene is TRBV5-4, the J gene TRBJ1-2, with D hard to call. The germline CDR1 and CDR2 sequences are SGHNT and YYREEE (reference sequence). V was pared by 0 bases and J by 0 bases, with 6 bases between. This CDR3 is 14 amino acids long. Written as DNA, the CDR3 is TGTGCCAGCAGCTTGGAAACAGCTAACTATGGCTACACCTTC. It translates to CASSLETANYGYTF. Combining the CDR3 with reference TRBV5-4 and TRBJ1-2 gives the whole variable domain ETGVTQSPTHLIKTRGQQVTLRCSSQSGHNTVSWYQQALGQGPQFIFQYYREEENGRGNFPPRFSGLQFPNYSSELNVNALELDDSALYLCASSLETANYGYTFGSGTRLTVV.

CDR3 bases: TGCGCCAGCAGTCGGCTTACAGGGATGGGCACTGAAGCTTTCTTT. It is translated as CASSRLTGMGTEAFF. The genes are TRBV5-1 and TRBJ1-1; TRBD1 is a possible D gene (6 bases). The germline V gene has CDR1 SGHRS and CDR2 YFSETQ. The CDR3 extends over 15 amino acids. V shed 5 bases and J shed 4 bases, with 18 bases lying between them.

The chain has TRBV5-1 and TRBJ1-4; 7 bases agree with TRBD1. Germline CDR1 is SGHRS and CDR2 is YFSETQ. V dropped 5 bases and J dropped 4; count of bases not matched to a gene: 5. The CDR3 spans 14 residues. CDR3 region: CASRLGQNNEKLFF. Here the CDR3 DNA reads TGCGCCAGCAGACTGGGACAGAATAATGAAAAACTGTTTTTT.